What follows are 29 T cell receptor beta chains derived from one specimen sequenced in a study of OX40 agonist ivuxolimab in advanced cancers. Data came from immunoSEQ multiplex PCR; TCRdb stores just in-frame clones and leaves some out. The top ten clones hold roughly 1.1% of a sample with about 91,000 clones, roughly 80% of them seen once. The sample in question was CD4+ or CD8+ T cells sorted from blood, obtained in a trial of the OX40 agonist ivuxolimab. These receptors were obtained from an adult with an advanced solid tumor such as melanoma, head and neck, liver or kidney cancer.

This chain uses TRBV7-2 with TRBJ2-3; 9 bases match TRBD1. The junction had 5 bases not matched to a gene; V was cut back by 7 bases and J by 0 bases. In germline, CDR1 is SGHTA, CDR2 FQGNSA. The CDR3 is 15 residues long. The CDR3 region has the DNA TGTGCCAGCACAAGGACAGGGGATAGCACAGATACGCAGTATTTT. It codes for CASTRTGDSTDTQYF.

This clone was seen only once. The rearrangement links TRBV5-1 to TRBJ2-3; perhaps TRBD2 as D (5 bases). V was trimmed by 4 bases and J by 2 bases, leaving 17 bases between them. The length of the CDR3 is 16 residues. Germline V gives CDR1 SGHRS, CDR2 YFSETQ. In DNA, the CDR3 is TGCGCCAGCAGCCCCGGGGAATCGCCCCTCACAGATACGCAGTATTTT. Its protein product is CASSPGESPLTDTQYF.

The chain joins TRBV20-1 to TRBJ1-1; no firm D call. Germline V gene lookup returns CDR1 DFQATT and CDR2 SNEGSKA (reference sequence). The V end was cut by 4 bases, the J end by 10 bases, with 10 bases between. This CDR3 has 10 residues. CDR3 loop: CSANPMRAFF. The DNA of the CDR3 is TGCAGTGCTAATCCTATGCGAGCTTTCTTT.

The genes are TRBV29-1 and TRBJ2-1; D is perhaps TRBD1 (5 bases). Germline CDR1 is SQVTM and CDR2 is ANQGSEA. The CDR3 spans 15 residues. V lost 0 bases and J lost 4, with 13 bases in between. CDR3 sequence: CSVEDPQGRYNEQFF. CDR3 coding DNA: TGCAGCGTTGAAGATCCTCAGGGCAGATACAATGAGCAGTTCTTC.

This clone has only one observation. The chain has TRBV4-3 and TRBJ2-7; D is uncertain. The CDR3 spans 17 residues. Germline V CDR1 and CDR2: LGHNA, YSLEER. V lost 2 bases and J 5 bases, leaving 22 bases between the germline ends. CDR3 nucleotide sequence: TGCGCCAGCAGCCAACCCCCCTTAAAGGACCCGCCTCACGAGCAGTACGTC. It codes for CASSQPPLKDPPHEQYV.

The rearrangement joins TRBV4-3 to TRBJ2-3; D possibly corresponds to TRBD2 (5 bases). This CDR3 has 14 amino acids. Germline V gene sequence: CDR1 LGHNA, CDR2 YSLEER. The V and J ends lost 0 bases and 5 bases respectively, with 9 bases between them. CDR3 nucleotides: TGCGCCAGCAGCCAAGATAGAGGGATAGATACGCAGTATTTT. Translating gives CASSQDRGIDTQYF.

Points on this clone: A read error may account for a junction end that differs from germline. This chain joins TRBV19 and TRBJ1-5; D perhaps matches TRBD1 (5 bases). CDR3 length equals 16 residues. Per germline, CDR1 LNHDA and CDR2 SQIVND (reference sequence). CDR3 region: CASRIGPGYSNQPQHF. The CDR3 DNA sequence: TGTGCCAGTAGAATAGGTCCAGGGTATAGCAATCAGCCCCAGCATTTT.

The V call is TRBV18, the J call TRBJ1-1, with D uncertain. The V and J ends lost 6 bases and 1 base respectively, with 18 bases between them. This CDR3 has 16 amino acids. Germline V gene lookup returns CDR1 KGHSH and CDR2 LQKENI. The CDR3 bases are TGTGCCAGCTCTCGCGAGCGGAGCGGACCGAACACTGAAGCTTTCTTT. This codes for CASSRERSGPNTEAFF. Together with reference TRBV18 and TRBJ1-1, the CDR3 gives the full variable domain: NAGVMQNPRHLVRRRGQEARLRCSPMKGHSHVYWYRQLPEEGLKFMVYLQKENIIDESGMPKERFSAEFPKEGPSILRIQQVVRGDSAAYFCASSRERSGPNTEAFFGQGTRLTVV.

This clone was observed a single time. The chain carries TRBV28 and TRBJ1-5, with 8 positions matching TRBD1. The CDR3 covers 15 residues. Germline lookup yields CDR1 MDHEN and CDR2 SYDVKM. The ends lost 4 bases at V and 6 bases at J; junction bases unmatched: 8. CDR3 protein: CASSSPQGASQPQHF. CDR3 coding DNA: TGTGCCAGCAGTTCTCCCCAGGGGGCGAGTCAGCCCCAGCATTTT.

V gene TRBV11-2 combines with J gene TRBJ1-2; D gene ambiguous. The CDR3 is made up of 15 amino acids. The V end was cut by 1 base, the J end by 4 bases, with 13 bases between. The germline V gene has CDR1 SGHAT and CDR2 FQNNGV. The DNA of the CDR3 is TGTGCCAGCAGCTTAGGAGACATAGCGCTCTATGGCTACACCTTC. The encoded protein is CASSLGDIALYGYTF. Variable domain in full (rest from reference TRBV11-2 and TRBJ1-2): EAGVAQSPRYKIIEKRQSVAFWCNPISGHATLYWYQQILGQGPKLLIQFQNNGVVDDSQLPKDRFSAERLKGVDSTLKIQPAKLEDSAVYLCASSLGDIALYGYTFGSGTRLTVV.

The chain has TRBV29-1 and TRBJ1-1; 8 bases fit TRBD1. CDR1 and CDR2 (germline): SQVTM, ANQGSEA. The CDR3 sequence is 12 residues long. Germline trimming cut 7 bases from V and 5 bases from J; bases unmatched to any gene: 6. The CDR3: CSAGQGETEAFF. The CDR3 DNA is TGCAGCGCCGGACAGGGAGAGACTGAAGCTTTCTTT.

J is TRBJ2-5 and V is TRBV29-1, with 9 positions matching TRBD1. Germline CDR1 is SQVTM and CDR2 is ANQGSEA. This CDR3 is built from 13 residues. V trimming: 6 bases; J trimming: 5 bases; junction bases outside the gene matches: 7. The CDR3 DNA follows: TGCAGCGTCGGACAGGGGACTTCCGAGACCCAGTACTTC. Translation: CSVGQGTSETQYF. Using reference TRBV29-1 and TRBJ2-5 for the parts outside the CDR3, the full variable domain is SAVISQKPSRDICQRGTSLTIQCQVDSQVTMMFWYRQQPGQSLTLIATANQGSEATYESGFVIDKFPISRPNLTFSTLTVSNMSPEDSSIYLCSVGQGTSETQYFGPGTRLLVL.

This chain connects TRBV5-6 to TRBJ2-2; possible D gene TRBD1, 5 bases. CDR1 SGHDT and CDR2 YYEEEE come from the germline V gene. V lost 4 bases and J lost 4, with 14 bases in between. The CDR3 length is 15 residues. The CDR3 DNA reads as TGTGCCAGCAGCGGTGGACAAGGACCCACCGGGGAGCTGTTTTTT. Amino acids: CASSGGQGPTGELFF.

In this sample, this clone turned up once. V gene TRBV5-4 combines with J gene TRBJ2-5; tentatively, D is TRBD1 (6 bases). Looked up from germline, CDR1 is SGHNT and CDR2 is YYREEE (reference sequence). V was trimmed by 5 bases and J by 0 bases, leaving 11 bases between them. CDR3 size: 14 residues. The CDR3: CASRPQGNQETQYF. The CDR3 DNA is TGTGCCAGCAGACCTCAGGGGAACCAAGAGACCCAGTACTTC.

This chain uses TRBV7-2 with TRBJ2-3; 14 bases match TRBD2. CDR3 length equals 18 residues. J was trimmed by 2 bases and V by 5 bases; bases with no gene match: 9. Germline V gene sequence: CDR1 SGHTA, CDR2 FQGNSA. The chain's CDR3 is CASSIGLAGGSITDTQYF. DNA of the CDR3: TGTGCCAGCAGCATTGGACTAGCGGGGGGTTCCATCACAGATACGCAGTATTTT.

The chain joins TRBV19 to TRBJ2-4; 8 bases align to TRBD2. This CDR3 spans 13 amino acids. Germline V gives CDR1 LNHDA, CDR2 SQIVND (reference sequence). V lost 11 bases to trimming and J lost 9 bases; unmatched junction nucleotides: 12. CDR3: CASTPGLGSIQYF. DNA of the CDR3: TGTGCCTCCACCCCGGGACTAGGGAGCATTCAGTACTTC.

The CDR3 sequence: CASSPGTVEAFF. In DNA form, the CDR3 reads TGTGCCAGCTCTCCCGGGACGGTAGAAGCTTTCTTT. The V call is TRBV18, the J call TRBJ1-1; D is perhaps TRBD1 (5 bases). V lost 6 bases to trimming and J lost 8 bases, with 13 bases between them. This CDR3 comprises 12 residues. Germline-derived CDR1 and CDR2 are KGHSH and LQKENI.

The J gene is TRBJ1-2, the V gene TRBV19; 7 bases map to TRBD1. Losses at the gene ends were 3 bases for V and 2 bases for J; bases not matched to a gene: 3. Per the germline V gene, CDR1 is LNHDA and CDR2 is SQIVND (reference sequence). CDR3 length: 14 residues. CDR3 sequence reads: CASSILTGNYGYTF. The DNA for the CDR3 is TGTGCCAGTAGTATTCTGACAGGGAACTATGGCTACACCTTC.

The chain uses TRBV4-2 and TRBJ2-5, with TRBD2 matching 7 bases. There are 17 residues in the CDR3. V lost 0 bases, J lost 5 bases, and 12 bases stayed unmatched. Germline V lookup: CDR1 LGHNA, CDR2 YNFKEQ. The CDR3 coding sequence is TGTGCCAGCAGCCAAGACGGTCCCCTGTACGGGGGGGAGACCCAGTACTTC. It codes for CASSQDGPLYGGETQYF.

There are a few counts of this clone. This sequence joins TRBV20-1 and TRBJ1-1; 7 bases fit TRBD1. The germline V gene encodes CDR1 DFQATT and CDR2 SNEGSKA (reference sequence). The CDR3 totals 10 residues. V dropped 6 bases and J dropped 11; count of bases not matched to a gene: 6. The CDR3 region has the DNA TGCAGTGCCAACAGGGGTTTGGCTTTCTTT. Translated: CSANRGLAFF.

This rearrangement joins TRBV4-2 to TRBJ1-1, with a possible D match to TRBD1 (5 bases). V was clipped by 5 bases and J by 3 bases, with 16 bases between them. Per germline, CDR1 LGHNA and CDR2 YNFKEQ. This CDR3 comprises 15 residues. The CDR3 coding sequence is TGTGCCAGCAGCAAACCGGGACGGAGGGACACTGAAGCTTTCTTT. Protein: CASSKPGRRDTEAFF.

The chain links TRBV10-3 to TRBJ2-1; no clear D. V lost 8 bases and J lost 5, with 13 bases in between. The CDR3 has 13 residues. Germline lookup yields CDR1 ENHRY and CDR2 SYGVKD. CDR3 DNA sequence: TGTGCCATCCGACCCGGACCAGACAATGAGCAGTTCTTC. Its protein product is CAIRPGPDNEQFF.

The chain carries TRBV28 and TRBJ2-7, with D maybe TRBD1 (7 bases). From germline, CDR1 is MDHEN and CDR2 SYDVKM. V was cut by 0 bases and J by 2 bases, with 11 bases left in between. The CDR3 sequence is 15 residues long. This CDR3 reads CASSLWQGGPYEQYF. In nucleotides, the CDR3 is TGTGCCAGCAGTTTATGGCAGGGGGGCCCCTACGAGCAGTACTTC.

V and J are TRBV4-3 and TRBJ2-2, with 8 bases lining up with TRBD2. The CDR3 length is 15 residues. V gave up 4 bases and J gave up 2 bases; unmatched junction bases: 3. Germline V gene sequence: CDR1 LGHNA, CDR2 YSLEER. This chain's CDR3 is CASSPRGVNTGELFF. The CDR3 bases are TGCGCCAGCAGCCCGCGGGGGGTAAACACCGGGGAGCTGTTTTTT.

The chain couples TRBV4-3 to TRBJ2-7; D may be TRBD2 (5 bases). The CDR3 runs 13 residues. The germline V gene has CDR1 LGHNA and CDR2 YSLEER. V lost 8 bases and J 4 bases, leaving 15 bases between the germline ends. The CDR3 loop is CASVYLREYEQYV. CDR3 bases: TGCGCCAGCGTCTACTTGAGGGAATACGAGCAGTACGTC.

This chain links TRBV2 with TRBJ2-7, with 8 bases identical to TRBD1. The germline V gene encodes CDR1 SNHLY and CDR2 FYNNEI. Losses at the gene ends were 7 bases for V and 3 bases for J; bases not matched to a gene: 8. The CDR3 consists of 14 residues. Here the CDR3 reads CASMRTGLSYEQYF. CDR3 DNA: TGTGCCAGCATGAGGACAGGGCTGAGCTACGAGCAGTACTTC.

This clone was observed a few times. Other DNA sequences of this sample code for an identical CDR3. As DNA, the CDR3 is TGTGCCAGCAGTATTCTCCAGGGAAGAGATGGCTACACCTTC. Its protein is CASSILQGRDGYTF. V and J are TRBV2 and TRBJ1-2; tentatively, D is TRBD1 (5 bases). The CDR3 has 14 amino acids. Germline V CDR1 and CDR2: SNHLY, FYNNEI. With 5 bases removed from V and 6 bases from J, the gap between germline ends came to 16 bases.

This sequence joins TRBV6-5 and TRBJ1-1; no firm D call. The CDR3 has 15 residues. Trimming pared 6 bases from V and 5 bases from J, leaving 19 bases between. Germline V CDR1 and CDR2: MNHEY, SVGAGI. In nucleotides, the CDR3 is TGTGCCAGCAGGGCACGACTAACAGTTCAGACTGAAGCTTTCTTT. Its protein product is CASRARLTVQTEAFF.

V usage is TRBV7-9 and J usage is TRBJ1-2; a possible D gene is TRBD1 (6 bases). The V end lost 4 bases, the J end lost 8 bases, and 14 bases lay between the germline ends. CDR1 and CDR2 from the germline V gene are SEHNR and FQNEAQ (reference sequence). The CDR3 is 13 amino acids. DNA of the CDR3: TGTGCCAGCAGCTCGAGACAGGTTCCCGGCTACACCTTC. This codes for CASSSRQVPGYTF.